This TCR beta chain was documented in a study of T cell changes during pregnancy in multiple sclerosis. Here immunoSEQ multiplex PCR was the method, and the copy in TCRdb shows in-frame clones only, minus some. The table records about 79,000 clones, 90% to 95% of them present only once. The CDR3 totals 14 residues. Germline values: CDR1 SEHNR, CDR2 FQNEAQ (reference sequence). J gave up 8 bases and V 4 bases, and 6 bases lay outside the gene matches. This sequence was found in a female donor with multiple sclerosis, enrolled in a pregnancy study. The starting material was CD4+ T cells from peripheral blood mononuclear cells, obtained in the second trimester of pregnancy. This chain connects TRBV7-9 to TRBJ1-4; 8 bases are shared with TRBD1. The CDR3 loop reads CASSSGGLGEKLFF. As DNA, the CDR3 is TGTGCCAGCAGCTCAGGGGGCCTAGGAGAAAAACTGTTTTTT.